The present TCR beta chain was sequenced within a study of CD8 T cells in ankylosing spondylitis. General study findings and limits: Disease-linked clones reportedly showed significant enrichment in matched ankylosing spondylitis synovial fluid. Several highly homologous variants made up a TCR beta motif that seemed to typify ankylosing spondylitis blood.

This clonotype was seen a handful of times. The target antigen is unknown. TCR beta libraries were made by quantitative 5'-RACE with molecular barcodes. One entry per CDR3 protein results from TCRdb running MiXCR on the 5' RACE reads. The sample yields roughly 450,000 distinct CDR3 sequences, 25% to 30% seen once. The sample taken for sequencing was blood, either unsorted or a sorted T cell fraction (not recorded which). The sequence came from a male donor with ankylosing spondylitis.

The CDR3 reads CASKVGQGRGGYTF. DNA for the CDR3: TGTGCCAGCAAGGTGGGCCAGGGGAGAGGTGGCTACACCTTC. This sequence joins TRBV2 and TRBJ1-2; perhaps TRBD1 as D (6 bases). CDR1 and CDR2 (germline): SNHLY, FYNNEI. CDR3 size: 14 residues. Deletions cut 7 bases from V and 7 bases from J, with 19 bases between.